This entry features one T cell receptor beta chain sequence. The antigen remains unidentified. The assay that was used to sequence DNA from cultured CD4+ T cells was the Oncomine TCR Beta short-read assay. From cultured CD4+ T cells, genomic DNA was extracted. TCRdb independently ran MiXCR on the PCR reads; one entry per CDR3 protein. The table records 20,000 to 25,000 distinct CDR3 sequences, about 31% of them present only once. Time point noted: late sampling 161 to 241 days after vaccination in a few convalescent patients. Described treatment: roughly 11-day PBMC culture with coronavirus spike peptide pools or control peptides (ViraFEST assay). This specimen comes from a study of vaccination and CD4 T cells after COVID-19. CDR3 length: 16 residues. Germline assignment: CDR1 SGHDT and CDR2 YYEEEE. Trimming removed 6 bases from V and 2 bases from J, with 20 bases in between. Study findings and constraints: Clonotypes reactive to SARS-CoV-2 had a median that went up from approximately 21 to 38, but not significantly.

The sequence was collected from a human donor who had recovered from COVID-19. The input for sequencing was CD4+ T cells from blood, cultured in vitro, taken about 7 months after SARS-CoV-2 vaccination. The chain carries TRBV5-6 and TRBJ1-1; perhaps TRBD1 as D (5 bases). CDR3 DNA: TGTGCCAGCATTGTGTGGACCGGTAGGGGAAACACTGAAGCTTTCTTT. Protein sequence: CASIVWTGRGNTEAFF.